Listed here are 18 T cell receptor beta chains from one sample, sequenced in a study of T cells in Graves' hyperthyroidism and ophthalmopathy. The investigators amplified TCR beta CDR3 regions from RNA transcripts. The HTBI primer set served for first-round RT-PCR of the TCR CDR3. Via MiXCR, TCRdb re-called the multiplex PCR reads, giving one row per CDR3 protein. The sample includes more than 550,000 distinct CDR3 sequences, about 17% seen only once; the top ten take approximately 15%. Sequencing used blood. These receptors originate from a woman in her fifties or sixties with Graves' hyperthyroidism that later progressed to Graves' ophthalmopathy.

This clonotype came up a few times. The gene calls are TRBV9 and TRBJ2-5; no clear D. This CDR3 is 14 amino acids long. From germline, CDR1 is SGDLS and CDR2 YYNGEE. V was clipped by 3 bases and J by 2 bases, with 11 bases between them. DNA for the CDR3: TGTGCCAGCAGCGACAAGGGCCCTCAAGAGACCCAGTACTTC. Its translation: CASSDKGPQETQYF.

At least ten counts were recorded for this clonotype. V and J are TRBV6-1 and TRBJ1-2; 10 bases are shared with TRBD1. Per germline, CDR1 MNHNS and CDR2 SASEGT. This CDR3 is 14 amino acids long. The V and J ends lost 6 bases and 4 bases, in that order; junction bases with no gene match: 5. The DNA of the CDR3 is TGTGCCAGCAGAGGAGGACAGGGGGGCTATGGCTACACCTTC. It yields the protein CASRGGQGGYGYTF.

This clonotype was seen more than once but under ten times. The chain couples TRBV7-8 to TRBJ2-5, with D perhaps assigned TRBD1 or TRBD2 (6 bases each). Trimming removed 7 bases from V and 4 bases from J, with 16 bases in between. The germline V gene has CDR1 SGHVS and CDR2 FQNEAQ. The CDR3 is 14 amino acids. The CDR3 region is CASTPPPGAETQYF. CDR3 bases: TGTGCCAGCACCCCTCCCCCGGGGGCAGAGACCCAGTACTTC.

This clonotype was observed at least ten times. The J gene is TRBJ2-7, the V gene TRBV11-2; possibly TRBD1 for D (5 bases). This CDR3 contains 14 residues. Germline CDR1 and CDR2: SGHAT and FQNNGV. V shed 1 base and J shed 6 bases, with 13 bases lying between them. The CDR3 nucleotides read TGTGCCAGCAGCTTAGTTCAGGGTGGGTCCGAGCAGTACTTC. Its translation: CASSLVQGGSEQYF.

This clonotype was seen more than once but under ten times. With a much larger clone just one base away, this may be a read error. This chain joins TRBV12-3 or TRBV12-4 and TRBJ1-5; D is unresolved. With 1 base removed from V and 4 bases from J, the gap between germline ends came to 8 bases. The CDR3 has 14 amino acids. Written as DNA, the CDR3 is TGTGCCAGCAGTTTAGAGGTGGGGAATCAGCCCCAGCATTTT. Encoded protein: CASSLEVGNQPQHF.

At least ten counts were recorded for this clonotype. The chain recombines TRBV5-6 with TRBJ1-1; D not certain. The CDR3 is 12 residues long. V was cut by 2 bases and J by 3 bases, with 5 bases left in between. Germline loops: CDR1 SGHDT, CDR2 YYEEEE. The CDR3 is CASSFSYTEAFF. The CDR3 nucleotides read TGTGCCAGCAGCTTTTCGTACACTGAAGCTTTCTTT.

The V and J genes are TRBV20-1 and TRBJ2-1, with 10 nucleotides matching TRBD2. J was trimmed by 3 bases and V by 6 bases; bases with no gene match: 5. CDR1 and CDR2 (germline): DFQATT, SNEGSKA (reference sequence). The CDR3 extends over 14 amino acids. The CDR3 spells CSASASGGYNEQFF. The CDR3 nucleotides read TGCAGTGCCAGTGCTAGCGGGGGCTACAATGAGCAGTTCTTC.

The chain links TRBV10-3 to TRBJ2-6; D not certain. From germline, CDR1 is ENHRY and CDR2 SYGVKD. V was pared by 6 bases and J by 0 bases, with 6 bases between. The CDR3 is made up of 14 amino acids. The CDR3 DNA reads TGTGCCATCAGCGGTAGCTCTGGGGCCAACGTCCTGACTTTC. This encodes CAISGSSGANVLTF.

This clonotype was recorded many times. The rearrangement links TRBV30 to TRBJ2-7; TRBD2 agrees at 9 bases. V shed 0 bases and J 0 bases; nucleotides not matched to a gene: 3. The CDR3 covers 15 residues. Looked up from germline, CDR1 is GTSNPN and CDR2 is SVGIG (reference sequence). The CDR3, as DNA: TGTGCCTGGAGTGTAACTAGCGGGTTCTCCTACGAGCAGTACTTC. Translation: CAWSVTSGFSYEQYF.

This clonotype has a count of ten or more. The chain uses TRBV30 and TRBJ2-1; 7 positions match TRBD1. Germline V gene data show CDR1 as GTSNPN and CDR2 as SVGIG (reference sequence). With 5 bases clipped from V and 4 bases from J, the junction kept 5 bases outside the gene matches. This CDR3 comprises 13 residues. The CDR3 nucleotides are TGTGCCTGGGCCGGGACAGCTTACAATGAGCAGTTCTTC. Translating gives CAWAGTAYNEQFF.

This CDR3 is CASSSLEPGPDTQYF. CDR3 DNA sequence: TGTGCCAGCAGCTCCCTGGAGCCGGGGCCTGATACGCAGTATTTT. The chain uses TRBV7-6 and TRBJ2-3; D may match TRBD1 or TRBD2 (5 bases each). Germline V gives CDR1 SGHVS, CDR2 FNYEAQ. Deletions cut 4 bases from V and 6 bases from J, with 17 bases between. The CDR3 runs to 15 residues.

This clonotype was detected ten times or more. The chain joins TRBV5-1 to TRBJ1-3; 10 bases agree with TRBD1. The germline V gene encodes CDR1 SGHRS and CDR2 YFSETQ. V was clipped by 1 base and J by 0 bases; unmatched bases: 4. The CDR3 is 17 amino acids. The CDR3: CASSLLGQGISGNTIYF. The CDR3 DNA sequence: TGCGCCAGCAGCTTGTTGGGACAGGGGATCTCTGGAAACACCATATATTTT.

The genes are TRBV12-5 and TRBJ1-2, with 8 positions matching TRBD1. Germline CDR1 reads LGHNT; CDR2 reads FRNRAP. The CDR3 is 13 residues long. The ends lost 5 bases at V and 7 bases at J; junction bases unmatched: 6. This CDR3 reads CASGTGQGSGYTF. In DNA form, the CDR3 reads TGTGCTAGTGGTACCGGACAGGGTTCTGGCTACACCTTC.

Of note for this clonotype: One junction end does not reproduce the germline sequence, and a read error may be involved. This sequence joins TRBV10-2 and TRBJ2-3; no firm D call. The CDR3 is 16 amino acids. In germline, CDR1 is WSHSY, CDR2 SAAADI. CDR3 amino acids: CDSSLGQTSGTDTQYF. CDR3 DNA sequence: TGCGACAGCAGCCTCGGTCAGACCTCGGGCACAGATACGCAGTATTTT.

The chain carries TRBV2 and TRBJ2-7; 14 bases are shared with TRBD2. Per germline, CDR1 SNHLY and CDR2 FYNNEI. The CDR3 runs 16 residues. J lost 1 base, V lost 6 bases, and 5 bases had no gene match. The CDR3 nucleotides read TGTGCCAGCAGGAGGGGACTAGCGGGAGATTCCTACGAGCAGTACTTC. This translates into CASRRGLAGDSYEQYF.

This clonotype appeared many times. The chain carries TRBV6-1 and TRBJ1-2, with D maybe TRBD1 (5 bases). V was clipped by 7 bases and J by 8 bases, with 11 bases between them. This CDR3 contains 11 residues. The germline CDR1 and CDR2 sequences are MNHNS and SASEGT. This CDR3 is CASNGGHGYTF. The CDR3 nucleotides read TGTGCCAGCAATGGAGGACACGGCTACACCTTC.

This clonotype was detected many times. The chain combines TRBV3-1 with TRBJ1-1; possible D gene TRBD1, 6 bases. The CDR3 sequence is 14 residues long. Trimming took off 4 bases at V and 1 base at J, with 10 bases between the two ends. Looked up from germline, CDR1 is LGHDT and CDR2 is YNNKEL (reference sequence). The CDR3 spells CASSRTAQNTEAFF. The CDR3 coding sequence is TGTGCCAGCAGCCGGACAGCCCAGAACACTGAAGCTTTCTTT.

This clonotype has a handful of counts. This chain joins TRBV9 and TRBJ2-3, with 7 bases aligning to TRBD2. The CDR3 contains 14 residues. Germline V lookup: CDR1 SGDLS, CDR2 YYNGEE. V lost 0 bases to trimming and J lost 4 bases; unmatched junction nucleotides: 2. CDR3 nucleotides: TGTGCCAGCAGCGTAGAGCGGGGCCCAGATACGCAGTATTTT. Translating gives CASSVERGPDTQYF.